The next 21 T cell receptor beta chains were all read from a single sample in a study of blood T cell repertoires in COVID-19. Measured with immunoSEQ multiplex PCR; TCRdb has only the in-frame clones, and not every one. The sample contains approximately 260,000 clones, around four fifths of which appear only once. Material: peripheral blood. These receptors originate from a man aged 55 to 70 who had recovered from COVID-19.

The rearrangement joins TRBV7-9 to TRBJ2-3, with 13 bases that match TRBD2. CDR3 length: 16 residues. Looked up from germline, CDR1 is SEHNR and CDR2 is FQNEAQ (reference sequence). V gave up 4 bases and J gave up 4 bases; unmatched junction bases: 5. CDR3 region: CASSSILAGGPDTQYF. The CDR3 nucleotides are TGTGCCAGCAGCTCCATACTAGCGGGAGGGCCAGATACGCAGTATTTT.

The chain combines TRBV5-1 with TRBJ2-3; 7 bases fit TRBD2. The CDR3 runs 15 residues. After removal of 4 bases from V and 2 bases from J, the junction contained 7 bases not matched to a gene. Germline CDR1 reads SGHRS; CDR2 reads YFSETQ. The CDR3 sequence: CASSPLGGDTDTQYF. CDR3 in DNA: TGCGCCAGCAGCCCGCTGGGGGGGGACACAGATACGCAGTATTTT.

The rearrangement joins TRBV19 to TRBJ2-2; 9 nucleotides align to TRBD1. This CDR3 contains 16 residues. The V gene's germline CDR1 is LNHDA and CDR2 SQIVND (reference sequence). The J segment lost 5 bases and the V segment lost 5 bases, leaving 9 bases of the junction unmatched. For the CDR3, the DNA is TGTGCCAGTAGTCCCCGGGACAGGGCGAGAACCGGGGAGCTGTTTTTT. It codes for CASSPRDRARTGELFF. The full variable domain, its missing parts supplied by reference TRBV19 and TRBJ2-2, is DGGITQSPKYLFRKEGQNVTLSCEQNLNHDAMYWYRQDPGQGLRLIYYSQIVNDFQKGDIAEGYSVSREKKESFPLTVTSAQKNPTAFYLCASSPRDRARTGELFFGEGSRLTVL.

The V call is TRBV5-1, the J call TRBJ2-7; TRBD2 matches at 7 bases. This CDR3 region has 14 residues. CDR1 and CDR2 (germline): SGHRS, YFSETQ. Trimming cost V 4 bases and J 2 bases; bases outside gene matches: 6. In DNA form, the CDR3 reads TGCGCCAGCAGCGGGGGGGTCCTTACCTACGAGCAGTACTTC. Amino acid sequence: CASSGGVLTYEQYF.

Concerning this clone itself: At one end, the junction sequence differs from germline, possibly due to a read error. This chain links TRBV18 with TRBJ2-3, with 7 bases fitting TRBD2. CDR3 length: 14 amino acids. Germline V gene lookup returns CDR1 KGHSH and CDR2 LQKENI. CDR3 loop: CASSPQRMGGTRDF. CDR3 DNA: TGTGCCAGCTCACCCCAGAGGATGGGGGGGACGAGGGATTTT.

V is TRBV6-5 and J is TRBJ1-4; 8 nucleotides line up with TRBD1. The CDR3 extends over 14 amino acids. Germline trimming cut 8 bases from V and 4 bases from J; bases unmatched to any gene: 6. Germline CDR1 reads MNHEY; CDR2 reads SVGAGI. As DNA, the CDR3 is TGTGCCAGCGGGGGGACAGGTCATAATGAAAAACTGTTTTTT. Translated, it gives CASGGTGHNEKLFF.

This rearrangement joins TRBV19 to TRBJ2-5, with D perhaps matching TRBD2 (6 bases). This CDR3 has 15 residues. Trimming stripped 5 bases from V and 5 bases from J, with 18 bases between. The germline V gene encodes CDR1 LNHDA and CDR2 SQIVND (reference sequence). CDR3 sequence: CASSSSTSRLETQYF. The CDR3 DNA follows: TGTGCCAGTAGTTCTTCGACTAGTAGGTTGGAGACCCAGTACTTC.

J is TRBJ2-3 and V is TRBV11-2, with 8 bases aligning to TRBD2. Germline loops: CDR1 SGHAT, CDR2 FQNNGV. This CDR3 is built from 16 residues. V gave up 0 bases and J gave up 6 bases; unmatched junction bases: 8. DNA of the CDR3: TGTGCCAGCAGCTTAGAAACGGGAGGGCCAATGGATACGCAGTATTTT. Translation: CASSLETGGPMDTQYF.

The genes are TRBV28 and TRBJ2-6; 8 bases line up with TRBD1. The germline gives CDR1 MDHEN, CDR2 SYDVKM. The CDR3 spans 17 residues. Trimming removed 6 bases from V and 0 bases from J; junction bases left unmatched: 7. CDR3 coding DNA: TGTGCCAGCAGATCAGGGGGCAGTGGCTCTGGGGCCAACGTCCTGACTTTC. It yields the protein CASRSGGSGSGANVLTF.

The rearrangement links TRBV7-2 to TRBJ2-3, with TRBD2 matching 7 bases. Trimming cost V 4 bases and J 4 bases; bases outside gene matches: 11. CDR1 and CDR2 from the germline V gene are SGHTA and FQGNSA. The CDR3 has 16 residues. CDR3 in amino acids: CASSSGGAGVADTQYF. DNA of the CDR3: TGTGCCAGCAGCTCTGGTGGGGCGGGAGTGGCAGATACGCAGTATTTT.

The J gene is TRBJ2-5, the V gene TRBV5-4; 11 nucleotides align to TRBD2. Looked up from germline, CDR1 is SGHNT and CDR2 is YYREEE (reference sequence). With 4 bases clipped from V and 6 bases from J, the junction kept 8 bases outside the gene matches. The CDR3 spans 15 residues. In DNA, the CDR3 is TGTGCCAGCAGCCTTAGCGGGGGGGCCGAAAAGACCCAGTACTTC. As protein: CASSLSGGAEKTQYF. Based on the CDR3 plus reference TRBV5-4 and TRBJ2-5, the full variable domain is ETGVTQSPTHLIKTRGQQVTLRCSSQSGHNTVSWYQQALGQGPQFIFQYYREEENGRGNFPPRFSGLQFPNYSSELNVNALELDDSALYLCASSLSGGAEKTQYFGPGTRLLVL.

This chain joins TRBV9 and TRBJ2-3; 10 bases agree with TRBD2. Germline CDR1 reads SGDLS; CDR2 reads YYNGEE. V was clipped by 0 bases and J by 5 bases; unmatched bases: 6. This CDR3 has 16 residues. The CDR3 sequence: CASSVGSGLAVDTQYF. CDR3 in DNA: TGTGCCAGCAGCGTAGGAAGTGGACTAGCGGTAGATACGCAGTATTTT. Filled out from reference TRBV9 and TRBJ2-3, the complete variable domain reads DSGVTQTPKHLITATGQRVTLRCSPRSGDLSVYWYQQSLDQGLQFLIQYYNGEERAKGNILERFSAQQFPDLHSELNLSSLELGDSALYFCASSVGSGLAVDTQYFGPGTRLTVL.

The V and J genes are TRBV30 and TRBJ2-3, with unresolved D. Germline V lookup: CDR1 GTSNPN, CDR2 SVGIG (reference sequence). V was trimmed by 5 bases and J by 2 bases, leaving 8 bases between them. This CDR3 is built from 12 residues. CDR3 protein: CAWCATTDTQYF. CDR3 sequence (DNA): TGTGCCTGGTGTGCTACCACAGATACGCAGTATTTT. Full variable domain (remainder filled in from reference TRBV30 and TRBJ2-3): SQTIHQWPATLVQPVGSPLSLECTVEGTSNPNLYWYRQAAGRGLQLLFYSVGIGQISSEVPQNLSASRPQDRQFILSSKKLLLSDSGFYLCAWCATTDTQYFGPGTRLTVL.

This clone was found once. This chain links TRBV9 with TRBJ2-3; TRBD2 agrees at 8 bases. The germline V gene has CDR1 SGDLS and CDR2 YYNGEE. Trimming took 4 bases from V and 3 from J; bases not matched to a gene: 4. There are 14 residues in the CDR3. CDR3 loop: CASSSGRATDTQYF. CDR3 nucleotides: TGTGCCAGCAGCTCCGGGAGGGCTACAGATACGCAGTATTTT.

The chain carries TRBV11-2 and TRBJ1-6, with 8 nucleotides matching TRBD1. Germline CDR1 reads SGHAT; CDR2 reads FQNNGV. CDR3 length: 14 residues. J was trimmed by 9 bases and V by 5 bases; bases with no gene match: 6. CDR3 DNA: TGTGCCAGCAGCGGACAGGGCACAATTTCACCCCTCCACTTT. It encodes CASSGQGTISPLHF.

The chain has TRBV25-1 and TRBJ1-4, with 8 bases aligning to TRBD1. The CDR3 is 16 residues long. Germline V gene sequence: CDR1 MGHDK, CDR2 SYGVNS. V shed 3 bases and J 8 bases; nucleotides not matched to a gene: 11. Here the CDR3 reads CASSDGAGGAREKLFF. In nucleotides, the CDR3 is TGTGCCAGCAGTGACGGAGCAGGGGGCGCTCGGGAAAAACTGTTTTTT.

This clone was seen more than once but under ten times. CDR3 DNA: TGTGCCAGTGGGCAGGGTGGCTCTGGAAACACCATATATTTT. Translating gives CASGQGGSGNTIYF. The chain carries TRBV19 and TRBJ1-3; TRBD1 might be the D (5 bases). Germline assignment: CDR1 LNHDA and CDR2 SQIVND (reference sequence). V was pared by 8 bases and J by 0 bases, with 11 bases between. The length of the CDR3 is 14 residues.

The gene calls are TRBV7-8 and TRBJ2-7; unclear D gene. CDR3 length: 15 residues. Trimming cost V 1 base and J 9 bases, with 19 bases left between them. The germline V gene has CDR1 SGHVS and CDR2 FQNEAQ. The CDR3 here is CASSLGGNPTFGQYF. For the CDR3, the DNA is TGTGCCAGCAGCTTAGGTGGCAACCCAACATTTGGGCAGTACTTC.

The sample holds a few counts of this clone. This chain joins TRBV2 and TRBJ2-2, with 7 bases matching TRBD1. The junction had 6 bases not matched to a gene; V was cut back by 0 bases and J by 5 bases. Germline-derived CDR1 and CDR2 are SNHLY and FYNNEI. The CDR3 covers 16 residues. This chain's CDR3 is CASSEARTGRTGELFF. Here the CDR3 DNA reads TGTGCCAGCAGTGAAGCGCGGACAGGTCGGACCGGGGAGCTGTTTTTT.

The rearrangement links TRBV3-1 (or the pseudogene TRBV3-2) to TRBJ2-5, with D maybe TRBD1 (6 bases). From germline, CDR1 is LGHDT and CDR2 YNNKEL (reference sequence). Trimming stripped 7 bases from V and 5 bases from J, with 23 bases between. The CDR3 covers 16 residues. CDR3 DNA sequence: TGTGCCAGCAACATCGGCTATGGGACAACTCAGGAGACCCAGTACTTC. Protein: CASNIGYGTTQETQYF.

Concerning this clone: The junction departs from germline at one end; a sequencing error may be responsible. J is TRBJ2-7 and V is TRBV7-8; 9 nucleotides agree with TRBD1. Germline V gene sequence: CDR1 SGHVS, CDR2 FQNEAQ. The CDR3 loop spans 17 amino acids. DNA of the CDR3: TGTGCCAGCAGCTTAGCGGACAGGGGTGGGATCTCCGACGAGCAGTACTTC. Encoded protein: CASSLADRGGISDEQYF.